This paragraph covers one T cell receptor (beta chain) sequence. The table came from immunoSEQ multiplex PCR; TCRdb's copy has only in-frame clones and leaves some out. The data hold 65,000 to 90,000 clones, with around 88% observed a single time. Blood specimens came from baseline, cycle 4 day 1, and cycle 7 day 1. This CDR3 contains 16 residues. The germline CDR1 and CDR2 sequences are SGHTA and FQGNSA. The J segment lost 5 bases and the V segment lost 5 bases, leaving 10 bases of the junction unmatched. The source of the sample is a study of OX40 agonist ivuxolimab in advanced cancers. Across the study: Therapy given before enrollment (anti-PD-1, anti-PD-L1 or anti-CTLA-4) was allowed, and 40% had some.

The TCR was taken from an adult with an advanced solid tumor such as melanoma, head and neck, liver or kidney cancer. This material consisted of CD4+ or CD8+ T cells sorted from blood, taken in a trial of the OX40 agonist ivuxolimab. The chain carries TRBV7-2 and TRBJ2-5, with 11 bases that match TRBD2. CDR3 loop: CASSQTVGLAEETQYF. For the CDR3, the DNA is TGTGCCAGCAGCCAAACCGTGGGACTAGCGGAGGAGACCCAGTACTTC. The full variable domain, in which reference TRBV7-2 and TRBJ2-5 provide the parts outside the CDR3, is GAGVSQSPSNKVTEKGKDVELRCDPISGHTALYWYRQSLGQGLEFLIYFQGNSAPDKSGLPSDRFSAERTGGSVSTLTIQRTQQEDSAVYLCASSQTVGLAEETQYFGPGTRLLVL.